The present entry profiles one T cell receptor beta chain with its context. At collection, donors were nominally healthy, but unrecorded immune exposures were probable. The data originate from a study of cytomegalovirus exposure and HLA in healthy donors. Whole-study context: About 85 million unique TCR sequences came from HLA-typed donors in an early release.

The CDR3 is 13 residues long. CDR1 is SGHNT, CDR2 YENEEA, per germline. Trimming shortened V by 1 base and J by 10 bases, and 11 bases separated the two germline ends. Primers included in the PCR were 60 Vbeta and 13 Jbeta primers. The table came from immunoSEQ multiplex PCR; TCRdb's copy has only in-frame clones and leaves some out. The sample contains over 140,000 clones, roughly four fifths of which appear only once. What was sequenced was PBMCs. The chain combines TRBV11-3 with TRBJ2-1; D uncertain. This clonotype was obtained from a young man in good health and CMV-seropositive. The CDR3 is CASSLGTNREQFF. DNA for the CDR3: TGTGCCAGCAGCTTAGGAACGAATCGGGAGCAGTTCTTC. The full variable domain, completed using reference TRBV11-3 and TRBJ2-1, is EAGVVQSPRYKIIEKKQPVAFWCNPISGHNTLYWYLQNLGQGPELLIRYENEEAVDDSQLPKDRFSAERLKGVDSTLKIQPAELGDSAVYLCASSLGTNREQFFGPGTRLTVL.